This T cell receptor beta chain stems from a study of blood T cells in healthy people across ages. The germline V gene has CDR1 SGDLS and CDR2 YYNGEE. The CDR3 has 15 amino acids. This clonotype was observed many times. What it binds is unknown. The junction and the germline gene differ at one end; a read error may be behind it. A second PCR, run for about 6 to 11 cycles, used a sample-barcoded 5' primer plus a J-beta primer mix. TCRdb re-analysed the 5' RACE reads in MiXCR, keeping a single row per CDR3 protein. The data show 1.5 million to 2 million distinct CDR3 sequences, with over 25% seen just once and roughly 8% held by the top ten. The sample, 7.5 to 10 milliliters of peripheral blood, was drawn from each donor. Study-level results: Donors of long life had a larger count of naive CD4+ cells and greater diversity than aged donors.

The V call is TRBV9, the J call TRBJ2-1; the D call may be TRBD1 or TRBD2 (6 bases each). The receptor comes from a woman aged 25-40 years in good health. Sequencing was done on a sample of blood. CDR3 sequence reads: CASSVVGGGYNEQFF. In DNA, the CDR3 is TGTGCCAGCAGTGTAGTCGGGGGCGGGTACAATGAGCAGTTCTTC.